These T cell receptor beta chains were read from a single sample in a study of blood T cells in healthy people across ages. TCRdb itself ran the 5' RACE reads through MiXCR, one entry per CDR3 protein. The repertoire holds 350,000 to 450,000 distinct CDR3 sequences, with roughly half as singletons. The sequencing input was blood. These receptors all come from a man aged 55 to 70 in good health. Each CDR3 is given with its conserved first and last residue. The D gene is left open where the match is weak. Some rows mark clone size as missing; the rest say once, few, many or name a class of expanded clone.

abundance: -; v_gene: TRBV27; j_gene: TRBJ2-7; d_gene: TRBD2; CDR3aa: CASSLRGTSGYYEQYF; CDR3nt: TGTGCCAGCAGTTTAAGGGGGACTAGCGGCTACTACGAGCAGTACTTC
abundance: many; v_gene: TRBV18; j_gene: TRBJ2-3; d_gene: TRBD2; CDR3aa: CASRPGGGATDTQYF; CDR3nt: TGTGCCAGCCGACCCGGCGGGGGGGCGACAGATACGCAGTATTTT
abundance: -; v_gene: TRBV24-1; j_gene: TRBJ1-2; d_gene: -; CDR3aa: CATSDLDGGYTF; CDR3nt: TGTGCCACCAGTGATTTAGATGGAGGCTACACCTTC
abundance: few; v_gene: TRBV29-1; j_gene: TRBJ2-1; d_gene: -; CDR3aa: CSVGVQMYEQFF; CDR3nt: TGCAGCGTTGGGGTACAGATGTATGAGCAGTTCTTC
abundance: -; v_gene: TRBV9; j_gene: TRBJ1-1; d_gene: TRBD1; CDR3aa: CASSVAAGTGGFLNTEAFF; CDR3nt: TGTGCCAGCAGCGTAGCGGCCGGGACAGGGGGGTTTTTGAACACTGAAGCTTTCTTT
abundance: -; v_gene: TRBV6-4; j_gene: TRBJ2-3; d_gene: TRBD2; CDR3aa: CASSDKSGGGDTQYF; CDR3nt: TGTGCCAGCAGTGATAAGAGCGGGGGAGGAGATACGCAGTATTTT
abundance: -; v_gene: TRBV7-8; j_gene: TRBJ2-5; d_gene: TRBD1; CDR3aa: CASSKTGGLETQYF; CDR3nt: TGTGCCAGCAGCAAGACAGGGGGTCTTGAGACCCAGTACTTC
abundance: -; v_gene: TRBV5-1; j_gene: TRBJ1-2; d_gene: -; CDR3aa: CASSPSGPGPGDGYTF; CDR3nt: TGCGCCAGCAGCCCGTCGGGCCCAGGGCCGGGGGATGGCTACACCTTC
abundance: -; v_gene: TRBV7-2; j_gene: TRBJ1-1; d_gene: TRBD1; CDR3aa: CASSIQDRGRVGTEAFF; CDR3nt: TGTGCCAGCAGCATACAAGACAGGGGGCGCGTGGGCACTGAGGCTTTCTTT
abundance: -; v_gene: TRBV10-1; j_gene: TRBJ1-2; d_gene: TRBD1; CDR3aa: CASSESPGQGVGGYTF; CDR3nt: TGCGCCAGCAGTGAGTCGCCGGGACAGGGAGTAGGAGGCTACACCTTC
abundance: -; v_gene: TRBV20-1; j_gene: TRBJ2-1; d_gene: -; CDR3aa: CSAYRRTAYNEQFF; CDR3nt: TGCAGTGCTTATCGGAGGACAGCGTACAATGAGCAGTTCTTC
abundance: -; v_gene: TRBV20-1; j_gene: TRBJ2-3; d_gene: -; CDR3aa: CSARPAGLTTDTQYF; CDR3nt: TGCAGTGCTAGACCCGCGGGACTTACAACAGATACGCAGTATTTT
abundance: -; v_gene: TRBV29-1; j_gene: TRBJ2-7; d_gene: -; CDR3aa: CSVWGTGTSYEQYF; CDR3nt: TGCAGCGTTTGGGGAACCGGGACCTCCTACGAGCAGTACTTC
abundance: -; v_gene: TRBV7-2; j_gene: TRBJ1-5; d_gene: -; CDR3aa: CASSLDGAVRQPQHF; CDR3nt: TGTGCCAGCAGCTTAGATGGGGCAGTTCGACAGCCCCAGCATTTT
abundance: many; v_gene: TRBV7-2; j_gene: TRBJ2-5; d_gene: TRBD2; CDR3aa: CASSSDLLAGAGTQYF; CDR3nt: TGTGCCAGCAGCTCCGATTTGCTAGCGGGGGCCGGAACCCAGTACTTC
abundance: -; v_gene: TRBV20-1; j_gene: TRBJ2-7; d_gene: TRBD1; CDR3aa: CSARVTGQGGLYEQYF; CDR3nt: TGCAGTGCTAGGGTGACGGGACAGGGAGGACTGTACGAGCAGTACTTC
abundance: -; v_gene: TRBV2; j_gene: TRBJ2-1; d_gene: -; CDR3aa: CASANDNEQFF; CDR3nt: TGTGCCAGCGCTAACGACAATGAGCAGTTCTTC
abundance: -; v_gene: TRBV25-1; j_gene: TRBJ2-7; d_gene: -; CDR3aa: CASSQGRGYEQYF; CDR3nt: TGTGCCAGCAGCCAGGGACGGGGGTACGAGCAGTACTTC
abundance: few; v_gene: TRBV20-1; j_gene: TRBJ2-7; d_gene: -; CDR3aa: CSAPLWTQPYEQYF; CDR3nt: TGCAGTGCTCCCCTGTGGACACAGCCCTACGAGCAGTACTTC
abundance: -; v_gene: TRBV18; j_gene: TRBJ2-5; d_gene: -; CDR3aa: CASSPTWAGTQYF; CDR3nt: TGTGCCAGCTCTCCGACTTGGGCCGGGACCCAGTACTTC
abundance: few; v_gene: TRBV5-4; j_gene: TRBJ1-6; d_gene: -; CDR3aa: CASSHQKSSYNSPLHF; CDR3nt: TGTGCCAGCAGCCACCAAAAGAGCTCCTATAATTCACCCCTCCACTTT
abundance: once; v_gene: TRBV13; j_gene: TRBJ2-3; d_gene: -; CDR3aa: CATKWRGSGDTQYF; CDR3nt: TGTGCCACCAAGTGGAGAGGGAGCGGAGATACGCAGTATTTT
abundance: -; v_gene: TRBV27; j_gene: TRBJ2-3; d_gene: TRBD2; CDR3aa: CASSFSGGGLYTQYF; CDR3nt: TGTGCCAGCAGTTTTAGCGGGGGGGGACTCTATACGCAGTATTTT
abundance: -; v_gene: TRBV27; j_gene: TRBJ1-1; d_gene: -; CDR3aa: CASSLGSVPVTEAFF; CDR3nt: TGTGCCAGCAGTTTAGGATCGGTTCCGGTCACTGAAGCTTTCTTT
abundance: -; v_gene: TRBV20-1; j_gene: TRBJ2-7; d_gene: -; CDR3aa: CSALGGTLAYEQYF; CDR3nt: TGCAGTGCTTTAGGGGGGACGCTCGCCTACGAGCAGTACTTC
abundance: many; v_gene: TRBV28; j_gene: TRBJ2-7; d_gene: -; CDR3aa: CASSSEYEQYF; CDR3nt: TGTGCCAGCAGTTCGGAATACGAGCAGTACTTC
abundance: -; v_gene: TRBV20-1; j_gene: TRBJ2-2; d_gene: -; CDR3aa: CSARDPHSHTGELFF; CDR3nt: TGCAGTGCTAGAGATCCACACTCTCACACCGGGGAGCTGTTTTTT
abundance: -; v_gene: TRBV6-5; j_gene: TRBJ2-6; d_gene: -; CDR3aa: CASSPATNVLTF; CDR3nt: TGTGCCAGCAGTCCCGCTACCAACGTCCTGACTTTC
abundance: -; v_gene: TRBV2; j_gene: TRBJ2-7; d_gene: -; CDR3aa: CARGKGLSYEQYF; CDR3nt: TGTGCCAGGGGCAAGGGCTTGAGCTACGAGCAGTACTTC
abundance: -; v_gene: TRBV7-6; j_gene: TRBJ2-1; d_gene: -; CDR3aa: CASSLALVLAPSEQFF; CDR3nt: TGTGCCAGCAGCTTAGCGCTAGTTCTGGCTCCGAGTGAGCAGTTCTTC
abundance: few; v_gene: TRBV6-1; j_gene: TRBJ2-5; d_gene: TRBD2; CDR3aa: CASSEARISGALQETQYF; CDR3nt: TGTGCCAGCAGTGAAGCGCGAATTAGCGGGGCCCTCCAAGAGACCCAGTACTTC
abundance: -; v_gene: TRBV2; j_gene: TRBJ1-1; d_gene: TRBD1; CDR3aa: CASSFDRGQNTEAFF; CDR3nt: TGTGCCAGCAGTTTCGACAGGGGGCAGAACACTGAAGCTTTCTTT
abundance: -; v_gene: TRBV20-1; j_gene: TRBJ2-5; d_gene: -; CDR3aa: CSATPASGRVETQYF; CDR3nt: TGCAGTGCAACCCCCGCCAGCGGGCGCGTAGAGACCCAGTACTTC
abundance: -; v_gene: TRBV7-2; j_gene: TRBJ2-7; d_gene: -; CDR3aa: CASSPPRSSYEQYF; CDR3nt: TGTGCCAGCAGCCCCCCGCGCAGCTCCTACGAGCAGTACTTC
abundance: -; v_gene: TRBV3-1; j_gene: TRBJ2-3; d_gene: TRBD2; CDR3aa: CASSQKAGGPTGTQYF; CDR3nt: TGTGCCAGCAGCCAGAAAGCGGGGGGCCCCACAGGTACGCAGTATTTT
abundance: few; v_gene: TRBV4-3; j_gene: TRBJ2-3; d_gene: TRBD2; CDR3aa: CASSQKTSGEYTDTQYF; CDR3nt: TGCGCCAGCAGCCAAAAGACTAGCGGAGAATACACAGATACGCAGTATTTT
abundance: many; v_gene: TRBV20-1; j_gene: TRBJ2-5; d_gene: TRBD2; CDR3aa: CSARDPTGRAQYF; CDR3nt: TGCAGTGCTAGAGACCCGACCGGGAGGGCCCAGTACTTC
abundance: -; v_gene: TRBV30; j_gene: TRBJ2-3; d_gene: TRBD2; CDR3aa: CACSSSGWGDTQYF; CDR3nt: TGTGCCTGCAGCTCTAGCGGGTGGGGAGATACGCAGTATTTT
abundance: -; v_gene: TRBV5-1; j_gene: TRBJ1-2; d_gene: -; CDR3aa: CASSWDYGYTF; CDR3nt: TGCGCCAGCAGTTGGGACTATGGCTACACCTTC
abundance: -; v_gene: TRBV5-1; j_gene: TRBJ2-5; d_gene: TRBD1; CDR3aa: CASSLRGQGANEQYF; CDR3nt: TGCGCCAGCAGCTTGAGAGGACAGGGGGCCAATGAGCAGTACTTC
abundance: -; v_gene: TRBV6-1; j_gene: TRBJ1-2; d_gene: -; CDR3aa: CASRQTGSYGYTF; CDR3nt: TGTGCCAGCAGACAGACAGGCTCCTATGGCTACACCTTC
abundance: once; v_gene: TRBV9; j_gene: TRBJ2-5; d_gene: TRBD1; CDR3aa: CASSVFEGAQETQYF; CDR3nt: TGTGCCAGCAGCGTATTTGAGGGGGCCCAAGAGACCCAGTACTTC
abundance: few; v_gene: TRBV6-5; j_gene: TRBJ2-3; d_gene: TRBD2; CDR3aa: CASNRLASGVTDTQYF; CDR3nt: TGTGCCAGCAACCGGTTGGCTAGCGGGGTCACAGATACGCAGTATTTT
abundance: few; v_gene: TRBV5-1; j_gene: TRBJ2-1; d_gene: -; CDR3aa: CASSLEDEQFF; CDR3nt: TGCGCCAGCAGCTTGGAGGATGAGCAGTTCTTC
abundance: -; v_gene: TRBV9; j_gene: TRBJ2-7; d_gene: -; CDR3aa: CASSVGYSLHEQYF; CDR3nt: TGTGCCAGCAGCGTAGGCTACTCCCTACACGAGCAGTACTTC
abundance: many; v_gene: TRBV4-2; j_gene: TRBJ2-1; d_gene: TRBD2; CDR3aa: CASSTKGGDNEQFF; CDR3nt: TGTGCCAGCAGCACTAAGGGAGGGGACAATGAGCAGTTCTTC
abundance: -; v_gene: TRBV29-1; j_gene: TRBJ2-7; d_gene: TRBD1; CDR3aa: CSVGGGGTGSFEQYF; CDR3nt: TGCAGCGTTGGTGGGGGAGGGACAGGGTCGTTCGAGCAGTACTTC
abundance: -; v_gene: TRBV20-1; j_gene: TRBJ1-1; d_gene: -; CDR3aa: CSARTTGPQNTEAFF; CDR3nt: TGCAGTGCTAGAACCACCGGGCCCCAGAACACTGAAGCTTTCTTT
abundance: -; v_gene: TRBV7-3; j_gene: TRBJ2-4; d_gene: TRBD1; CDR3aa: CASSPGQGANIQYF; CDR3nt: TGTGCCAGCAGCCCCGGACAGGGGGCTAACATTCAGTACTTC
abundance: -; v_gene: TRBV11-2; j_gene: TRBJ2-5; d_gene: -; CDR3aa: CAGSLEQGRGTQYF; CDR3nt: TGTGCCGGCAGCCTAGAACAGGGAAGAGGGACCCAGTACTTC
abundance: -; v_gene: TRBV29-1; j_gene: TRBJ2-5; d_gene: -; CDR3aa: CSAGPTNEQYF; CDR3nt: TGCAGCGCCGGACCCACCAATGAGCAGTACTTC
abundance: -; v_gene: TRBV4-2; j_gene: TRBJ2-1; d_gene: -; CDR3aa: CASSYEGGDEQFF; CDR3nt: TGTGCCAGCAGCTACGAGGGGGGCGATGAGCAGTTCTTC
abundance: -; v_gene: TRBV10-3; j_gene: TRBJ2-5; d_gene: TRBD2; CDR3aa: CATSRGLAGVGETQYF; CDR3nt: TGTGCCACCTCCCGTGGGCTAGCGGGAGTCGGGGAGACCCAGTACTTC
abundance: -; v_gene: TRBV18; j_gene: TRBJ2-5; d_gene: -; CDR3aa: CASSPGQPYNEQYF; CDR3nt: TGTGCCAGCTCACCCGGACAGCCCTACAATGAGCAGTACTTC
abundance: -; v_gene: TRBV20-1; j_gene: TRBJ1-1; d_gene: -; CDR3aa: CSARPQGYTEAFF; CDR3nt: TGCAGTGCTAGGCCGCAGGGATACACTGAAGCTTTCTTT